What follows are 21 T cell receptor beta chains derived from one specimen sequenced in a study of blood T cells in healthy people across ages. Combining a sample-barcoded 5' primer with a J-beta primer mix, a second PCR ran for roughly 6 to 11 cycles. MiXCR was run by TCRdb on the 5' RACE reads, yielding one entry per CDR3 protein. The sample holds roughly 650,000 distinct CDR3 sequences, roughly 30% seen once. Sequencing was done on a sample of blood. These receptors were collected from a woman older than 75 in good health.

This clonotype was found many times. This sequence joins TRBV27 and TRBJ2-1, with D possibly being TRBD1 (6 bases). The CDR3 totals 16 residues. Deletions cut 6 bases from V and 0 bases from J, with 15 bases between. Germline lookup yields CDR1 MNHEY and CDR2 SMNVEV (reference sequence). The CDR3 bases are TGTGCCAGCAGCCGGGACACCAACCCCTCCTACAATGAGCAGTTCTTC. Protein product: CASSRDTNPSYNEQFF.

The chain links TRBV3-1 to TRBJ2-3; 9 bases line up with TRBD2. The CDR3 is 17 amino acids. CDR1 is LGHDT and CDR2 is YNNKEL in the germline V gene (reference sequence). V was clipped by 1 base and J by 2 bases; unmatched bases: 7. The CDR3 coding sequence is TGTGCCAGCAGCCAAGGAAGACTAGCGGCCCCCACAGATACGCAGTATTTT. It yields the protein CASSQGRLAAPTDTQYF.

The rearrangement joins TRBV23-1 to TRBJ2-7, with 9 bases matching TRBD1. TRBV23-1 is flagged as an ORF with uncertain function. Germline trimming cut 2 bases from V and 5 bases from J; bases unmatched to any gene: 13. This CDR3 is built from 17 residues. The CDR3 DNA is TGCGCCAGCAGTCAACAAATGAAGGACAGGGGAATGCACGAGCAGTACTTC. Its translation is CASSQQMKDRGMHEQYF.

This clonotype was counted between two and nine times. The chain recombines TRBV5-6 with TRBJ2-2; no definite D call. V lost 0 bases, J lost 0 bases, and 12 bases lay in between. This CDR3 is built from 17 residues. Germline V gene data show CDR1 as SGHDT and CDR2 as YYEEEE. The CDR3 reads CASSLEGFSANTGELFF. In DNA form, the CDR3 reads TGTGCCAGCAGCTTGGAAGGTTTTTCAGCGAACACCGGGGAGCTGTTTTTT.

This clonotype was seen repeatedly, ten times or more. The V and J genes are TRBV20-1 and TRBJ2-3; 8 nucleotides align to TRBD2. Germline V CDR1 and CDR2: DFQATT, SNEGSKA (reference sequence). CDR3 size: 17 residues. V was pared by 0 bases and J by 0 bases, with 8 bases of the junction left unmatched. The CDR3 spells CSARDKAGGLSTDTQYF. CDR3 DNA sequence: TGCAGTGCTAGAGATAAGGCGGGGGGTTTAAGCACAGATACGCAGTATTTT.

With regard to this clonotype: A much larger clone lies one base from this, so it may be a read error. The chain uses TRBV5-8 and TRBJ2-6; possible D gene TRBD2, 6 bases. CDR1 is SGHTS and CDR2 is YDEGEE in the germline V gene. The CDR3 totals 16 residues. CDR3 sequence reads: CASSLVSGSGANVLAF. CDR3 coding DNA: TGTGCCAGCAGCTTGGTCTCAGGATCGGGAGCCAACGTCCTGGCTTTC.

This clonotype appeared many times. The chain carries TRBV12-3 or TRBV12-4 and TRBJ2-5; 9 bases line up with TRBD1. This CDR3 has 15 amino acids. After removal of 6 bases from V and 5 bases from J, the junction contained 10 bases not matched to a gene. CDR3 protein: CASSVWGQGDETQYF. CDR3 DNA sequence: TGTGCCAGCAGCGTATGGGGACAGGGTGATGAGACCCAGTACTTC.

This clonotype was seen at least ten times. V is TRBV20-1 and J is TRBJ2-1; possible D gene TRBD2, 5 bases. The ends were cut back, 5 bases at V and 6 bases at J, with 17 bases in the middle. CDR1 is DFQATT, CDR2 SNEGSKA, per germline (reference sequence). The CDR3 extends over 14 amino acids. CDR3: CSAFTSDYFNEQFF. CDR3 DNA: TGCAGTGCTTTTACTAGTGACTACTTCAATGAGCAGTTCTTC.

This clonotype was detected only once. The junction and the germline gene differ at one end; a read error may be behind it. The chain couples TRBV24-1 to TRBJ2-3; D perhaps matches TRBD2 (6 bases). Germline V gene data show CDR1 as KGHDR and CDR2 as SFDVKD. The CDR3 sequence is 13 residues long. The CDR3 loop reads CATEEGSTDAQYF. DNA of the CDR3: TGTGCCACCGAGGAGGGTAGCACAGATGCGCAGTATTTT.

In this sample, this clonotype turned up many times. The chain combines TRBV7-8 with TRBJ2-5; D is unresolved. Germline CDR1 and CDR2: SGHVS and FQNEAQ. V was trimmed by 4 bases and J by 5 bases, leaving 11 bases between them. The CDR3 runs to 13 residues. CDR3 sequence: CASSSPIGETQYF. In nucleotides, the CDR3 is TGTGCCAGCAGCTCCCCGATAGGGGAGACCCAGTACTTC.

This clonotype was observed at least ten times. The chain recombines TRBV20-1 with TRBJ2-7; tentatively, D is TRBD1 (5 bases). CDR1 is DFQATT, CDR2 SNEGSKA, per germline (reference sequence). V dropped 2 bases and J dropped 6 bases, with 11 bases sitting between them. The CDR3 consists of 12 residues. This CDR3 is CSARSQGTEQYF. Here the CDR3 DNA reads TGCAGTGCTAGAAGTCAGGGCACCGAGCAGTACTTC.

This clonotype was counted many times. This chain joins TRBV29-1 and TRBJ2-6; perhaps TRBD2 as D (6 bases). Trimming removed 7 bases at V and 0 bases at J, with 10 bases between. Germline CDR1 is SQVTM and CDR2 is ANQGSEA. CDR3 size: 14 residues. CDR3 nucleotides: TGCAGCGCCACTAGCCTCTCTGGGGCCAACGTCCTGACTTTC. Its protein is CSATSLSGANVLTF. Full variable domain (rest looked up from reference TRBV29-1 and TRBJ2-6): SAVISQKPSRDICQRGTSLTIQCQVDSQVTMMFWYRQQPGQSLTLIATANQGSEATYESGFVIDKFPISRPNLTFSTLTVSNMSPEDSSIYLCSATSLSGANVLTFGAGSRLTVL.

The rearrangement uses TRBV10-3 and TRBJ2-5, with no clear D. In germline, CDR1 is ENHRY, CDR2 SYGVKD. Between the trimmed V and J ends, which lost 6 bases and 9 bases, there was a span of 20 bases. This CDR3 spans 14 amino acids. The CDR3, as DNA: TGTGCCATCAGGCCCCCGGATCTGAATAAGGCCCAGTACTTC. Its protein product is CAIRPPDLNKAQYF.

This clonotype was observed a few times. The J gene is TRBJ1-1, the V gene TRBV6-1, with D tentatively TRBD1 (5 bases). The CDR3 has 15 amino acids. Germline V gene data show CDR1 as MNHNS and CDR2 as SASEGT. V was shortened by 2 bases and J by 3 bases, with 13 bases between the two germline ends. CDR3 region: CASSEQGPSYTEAFF. The CDR3, as DNA: TGTGCCAGCAGTGAACAGGGACCGTCCTACACTGAAGCTTTCTTT.

This clonotype has a count of ten or more. The genes are TRBV7-2 and TRBJ2-5, with a possible D match to TRBD2 (6 bases). This CDR3 comprises 15 residues. CDR1 SGHTA and CDR2 FQGNSA come from the germline V gene. Trimming left V 1 base short and J 1 base short, with 10 bases between. The chain's CDR3 is CASSLVGGAQETQYF. CDR3 in DNA: TGTGCCAGCAGCTTAGTGGGGGGAGCCCAAGAGACCCAGTACTTC.

This clonotype was detected ten times or more. The chain has TRBV20-1 and TRBJ2-7, with a weak D call TRBD1 (6 bases). The V and J ends lost 4 bases and 1 base respectively, with 14 bases between them. Germline CDR1 reads DFQATT; CDR2 reads SNEGSKA (reference sequence). The CDR3 runs to 14 residues. CDR3 amino acids: CSAMDRLLSYEQYF. CDR3 sequence (DNA): TGCAGTGCTATGGACAGATTGCTTTCCTACGAGCAGTACTTC.

This clonotype was recorded a few times. This may arise from a read error, as a much more abundant clone is one base away. The rearrangement uses TRBV7-2 and TRBJ2-7; perhaps TRBD2 as D (6 bases). The CDR3 length is 16 residues. Germline CDR1 is SGHTA and CDR2 is FQGNSA. CDR3 bases: TGTGCCTGCAGCTTATTTGGGGACTCAAGCTCCTACGAGCAGTACTTC. Translated, it gives CACSLFGDSSSYEQYF.

This clonotype was recorded many times. The J gene is TRBJ2-5, the V gene TRBV12-3 or TRBV12-4, with TRBD1 matching 7 bases. The CDR3 covers 13 residues. Trimming took 6 bases from V and 5 from J; bases not matched to a gene: 6. The CDR3 DNA reads TGTGCCAGCAGCTTGGGCAGGGGGGAGACCCAGTACTTC. This encodes CASSLGRGETQYF.

The chain links TRBV7-3 to TRBJ2-1; D is unclear. The CDR3 is made up of 11 amino acids. V was trimmed by 8 bases and J by 5 bases, leaving 7 bases between them. CDR1 is SGHTA and CDR2 is FQGTGA in the germline V gene. The CDR3 region has the DNA TGTGCCAGCGGTTTCAACAATGAGCAGTTCTTC. Amino acids: CASGFNNEQFF.

This clonotype turned up a few times. The V and J genes are TRBV3-1 and TRBJ1-4; D possibly corresponds to TRBD1 (6 bases). Germline lookup yields CDR1 LGHDT and CDR2 YNNKEL (reference sequence). The CDR3 loop spans 14 amino acids. The V and J ends lost 3 bases and 2 bases respectively, with 7 bases between them. CDR3 nucleotide sequence: TGTGCCAGCAGCCACGGACAGACTAATGAAAAACTGTTTTTT. Protein sequence: CASSHGQTNEKLFF.

The chain recombines TRBV11-2 with TRBJ1-1; no firm D call. V dropped 2 bases and J dropped 3 bases, with 13 bases sitting between them. Germline CDR1 SGHAT, CDR2 FQNNGV. CDR3 size: 15 residues. The CDR3 nucleotides read TGTGCCAGCAGCTTATTGCCACAACAGTACACTGAAGCTTTCTTT. This encodes CASSLLPQQYTEAFF.